This section outlines one T cell receptor beta chain sequence together with its context. Assay used: immunoSEQ multiplex PCR; TCRdb lists only in-frame clones, some missing. Altogether 95,000 to 150,000 clones are present, under 90% being singletons, with the ten largest covering approximately 2%. This sample is part of a study of cytomegalovirus exposure and HLA in healthy donors. V shed 7 bases and J 6 bases; nucleotides not matched to a gene: 9. Germline V gene lookup returns CDR1 MNHEY and CDR2 SVGAGI. The length of the CDR3 is 13 residues. This TCR derives from a woman aged 18 to 35 in good health and CMV-seronegative. What was sequenced was PBMCs. This chain links TRBV6-5 with TRBJ2-7; 7 bases are shared with TRBD2. CDR3 amino acids: CASKGGSISEQYF. The CDR3 DNA sequence: TGTGCCAGCAAGGGCGGGAGTATCTCCGAGCAGTACTTC.